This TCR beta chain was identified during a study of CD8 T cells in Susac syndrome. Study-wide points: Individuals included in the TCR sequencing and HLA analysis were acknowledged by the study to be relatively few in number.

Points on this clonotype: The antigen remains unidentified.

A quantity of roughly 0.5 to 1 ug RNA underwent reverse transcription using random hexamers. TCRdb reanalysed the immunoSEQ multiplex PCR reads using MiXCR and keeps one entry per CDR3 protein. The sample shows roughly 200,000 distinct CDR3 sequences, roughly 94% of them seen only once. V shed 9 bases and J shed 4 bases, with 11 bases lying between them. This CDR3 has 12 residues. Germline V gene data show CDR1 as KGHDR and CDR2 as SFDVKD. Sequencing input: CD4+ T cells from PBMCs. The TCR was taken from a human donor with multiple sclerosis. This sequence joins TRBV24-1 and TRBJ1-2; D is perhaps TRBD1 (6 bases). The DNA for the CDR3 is TGTGCCACCTGGGAACAGGGCTATGGCTACACCTTC. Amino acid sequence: CATWEQGYGYTF.